These 13 T cell receptor beta chains were all obtained from the same sample, sequenced in a study of T-cell memory formation after mild COVID-19. TCRdb ran MiXCR on the 5' RACE reads and lists one entry per CDR3 protein. The sample holds some 250,000 distinct CDR3 sequences, more than 15% seen once. The material sequenced was PBMCs or a T cell subset sorted from them (not recorded which). The source of these receptors is a young man who had mild COVID-19 (a few samples of this study predate the infection). Cell type and time point are not known.

This clonotype turned up a few times. This chain joins TRBV18 and TRBJ2-6, with a weak D call TRBD2 (5 bases). V lost 2 bases, J lost 3 bases, and 8 bases lay in between. There are 15 residues in the CDR3. The V gene's germline CDR1 is KGHSH and CDR2 LQKENI. As DNA, the CDR3 is TGTGCCAGCTCACCAGACGGAGGTGGGGCCAACGTCCTGACTTTC. This gives the protein CASSPDGGGANVLTF.

This clonotype appeared a few times. This rearrangement joins TRBV7-9 to TRBJ2-5, with 7 bases identical to TRBD1. CDR1 and CDR2 (germline): SEHNR, FQNEAQ (reference sequence). The V gene end was trimmed by 5 bases and the J gene end by 5 bases; junction bases not matched to a gene: 11. This CDR3 is 15 amino acids long. The CDR3 reads CASSPRQGMVETQYF. The CDR3 coding sequence is TGTGCCAGCAGCCCCAGACAGGGCATGGTGGAGACCCAGTACTTC.

The J gene is TRBJ2-6, the V gene TRBV20-1, with no clear D. Per germline, CDR1 DFQATT and CDR2 SNEGSKA (reference sequence). This CDR3 region has 15 residues. Trimming left V 0 bases short and J 0 bases short, with 6 bases between. The CDR3 nucleotides are TGCAGTGCTAGAGATCCTTACTCTGGGGCCAACGTCCTGACTTTC. It translates to CSARDPYSGANVLTF.

This chain joins TRBV7-3 and TRBJ1-1; possible D gene TRBD1, 6 bases. The CDR3 loop spans 13 amino acids. Deletions cut 4 bases from V and 4 bases from J, with 10 bases between. CDR1 is SGHTA, CDR2 FQGTGA, per germline. CDR3 region: CASSSGQITEAFF. CDR3 DNA sequence: TGTGCCAGCAGCTCAGGACAGATCACTGAAGCTTTCTTT.

The rearrangement joins TRBV20-1 to TRBJ1-4; possible D gene TRBD1, 5 bases. This CDR3 contains 15 residues. From germline, CDR1 is DFQATT and CDR2 SNEGSKA (reference sequence). With 5 bases removed from V and 3 bases from J, the gap between germline ends came to 16 bases. The CDR3 DNA is TGCAGTGCTTCCCGGTCCCAGGGATCTAATGAAAAACTGTTTTTT. It is translated as CSASRSQGSNEKLFF.

The J gene is TRBJ2-2, the V gene TRBV6-2 or TRBV6-3; 8 bases align to TRBD2. The germline CDR1 and CDR2 sequences are MNHEY and SVGEGT. The CDR3 sequence is 14 residues long. The ends lost 11 bases at V and 6 bases at J; junction bases unmatched: 11. The CDR3 DNA sequence: TGTGCCTCATGTCCTCAACTAGCGGCCGGGGAGCTGTTTTTT. Its translation is CASCPQLAAGELFF.

This sequence joins TRBV28 and TRBJ1-5, with D unclear. The ends were cut back, 6 bases at V and 3 bases at J, with 9 bases in the middle. Germline V gene sequence: CDR1 MDHEN, CDR2 SYDVKM. This CDR3 has 13 residues. The CDR3, as DNA: TGTGCCAGCAGCGAGGAGAACAATCAGCCCCAGCATTTT. Translating it yields CASSEENNQPQHF.

This clonotype was seen more than once but under ten times. V gene TRBV6-2 or TRBV6-3 combines with J gene TRBJ1-1; D is unclear. Trimming shortened V by 6 bases and J by 1 base, and 12 bases separated the two germline ends. CDR3 length equals 14 residues. Germline-derived CDR1 and CDR2 are MNHEY and SVGEGT. This CDR3 reads CASRTPQENTEAFF. The CDR3 DNA is TGTGCCAGCAGAACACCTCAAGAGAACACTGAAGCTTTCTTT.

The J gene is TRBJ2-6, the V gene TRBV18; D could derive from TRBD1 or TRBD2 (6 bases each). Per the germline V gene, CDR1 is KGHSH and CDR2 is LQKENI. The CDR3 length is 17 residues. Trimming took off 3 bases at V and 0 bases at J, with 12 bases between the two ends. Here the CDR3 reads CASSPYGGGSGANVLTF. The DNA of the CDR3 is TGTGCCAGCTCACCCTACGGGGGCGGCTCTGGGGCCAACGTCCTGACTTTC.

The V call is TRBV11-1, the J call TRBJ2-7; D is unresolved. Germline CDR1 is SGHAT and CDR2 is FQDESV (reference sequence). The CDR3 length is 15 residues. V lost 1 base to trimming and J lost 6 bases, with 16 bases between them. CDR3 in amino acids: CASSLGAMSIREQYF. The DNA of the CDR3 is TGTGCCAGCAGCTTAGGGGCCATGAGCATCCGCGAGCAGTACTTC. Full variable domain (remainder filled in from reference TRBV11-1 and TRBJ2-7): EAEVAQSPRYKITEKSQAVAFWCDPISGHATLYWYRQILGQGPELLVQFQDESVVDDSQLPKDRFSAERLKGVDSTLKIQPAELGDSAMYLCASSLGAMSIREQYFGPGTRLTVT.

This clonotype was picked up a small number of times. The rearrangement joins TRBV7-9 to TRBJ2-1; TRBD1 agrees at 7 bases. The ends lost 4 bases at V and 7 bases at J; junction bases unmatched: 16. The length of the CDR3 is 17 residues. CDR1 and CDR2 from the germline V gene are SEHNR and FQNEAQ (reference sequence). CDR3 nucleotide sequence: TGTGCCAGCAGCTCCCTCCTGACAGGGCGATGGGGTAATGAGCAGTTCTTC. It is translated as CASSSLLTGRWGNEQFF.

This clonotype appeared a few times. The genes are TRBV7-2 and TRBJ1-1; D gene uncertain. Germline V gene data show CDR1 as SGHTA and CDR2 as FQGNSA. The CDR3 length is 12 residues. Trimming took off 1 base at V and 3 bases at J, with 3 bases between the two ends. CDR3 amino acids: CASSLEYTEAFF. The DNA of the CDR3 is TGTGCCAGCAGCTTAGAGTACACTGAAGCTTTCTTT.

The sample holds a few counts of this clonotype. The chain joins TRBV5-1 to TRBJ1-6; possible D gene TRBD1, 5 bases. CDR3 length: 16 amino acids. The V end was cut by 0 bases, the J end by 9 bases, with 16 bases between. Germline V gives CDR1 SGHRS, CDR2 YFSETQ. CDR3 DNA sequence: TGCGCCAGCAGCTTGGGGCCCCAGGATGGGGGTTCACCCCTCCACTTT. Its translation is CASSLGPQDGGSPLHF.